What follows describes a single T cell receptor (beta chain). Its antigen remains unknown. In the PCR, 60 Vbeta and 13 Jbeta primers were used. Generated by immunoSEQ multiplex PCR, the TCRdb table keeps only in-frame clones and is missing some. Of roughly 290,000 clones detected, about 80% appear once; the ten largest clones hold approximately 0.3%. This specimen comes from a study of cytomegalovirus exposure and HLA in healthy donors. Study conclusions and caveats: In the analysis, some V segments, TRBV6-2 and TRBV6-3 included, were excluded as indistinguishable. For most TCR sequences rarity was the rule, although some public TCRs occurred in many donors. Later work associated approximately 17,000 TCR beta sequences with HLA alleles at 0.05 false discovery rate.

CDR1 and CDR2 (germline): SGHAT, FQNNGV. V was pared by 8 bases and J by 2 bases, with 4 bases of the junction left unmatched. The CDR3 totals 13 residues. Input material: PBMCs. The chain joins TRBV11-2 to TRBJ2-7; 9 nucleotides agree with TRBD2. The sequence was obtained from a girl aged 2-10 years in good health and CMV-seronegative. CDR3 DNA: TGTGCCAGCGCTAGCGGGGACCCCTACGAGCAGTACTTC. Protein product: CASASGDPYEQYF.